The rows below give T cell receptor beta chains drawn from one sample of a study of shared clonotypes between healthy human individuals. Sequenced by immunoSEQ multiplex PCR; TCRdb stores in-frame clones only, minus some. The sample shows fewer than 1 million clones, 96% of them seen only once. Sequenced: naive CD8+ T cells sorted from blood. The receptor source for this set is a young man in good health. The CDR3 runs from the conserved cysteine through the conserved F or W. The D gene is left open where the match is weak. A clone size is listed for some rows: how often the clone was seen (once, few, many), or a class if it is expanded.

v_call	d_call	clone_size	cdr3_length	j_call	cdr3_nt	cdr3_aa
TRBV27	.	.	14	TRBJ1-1	TGTGCCAGCAGTCCCTCCGGGACAAGGCTTGAAGCTTTCTTT	CASSPSGTRLEAFF
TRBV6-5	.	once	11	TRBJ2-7	TGTGCCAGCAGTTACTCGACCGAGCAGTACTTC	CASSYSTEQYF
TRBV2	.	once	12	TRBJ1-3	TGTGCCCCCAGGGGCTCTGGAAACACCATATATTTT	CAPRGSGNTIYF
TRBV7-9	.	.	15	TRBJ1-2	TGTGCCAGCAGCTTAGGTTCCGACAGCTTTCGTGGCTACACCTTC	CASSLGSDSFRGYTF
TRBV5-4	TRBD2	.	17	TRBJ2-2	TGTGCCAGCAGCTTGGGCGCCGGGACTACGAACACCGGGGAGCTGTTTTTT	CASSLGAGTTNTGELFF
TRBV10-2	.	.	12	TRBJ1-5	TGCGCCAGCAGTGACCCCGACCAGCCCCAGCATTTT	CASSDPDQPQHF
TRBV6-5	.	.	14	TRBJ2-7	TGTGCCAGCAGTCCTCGGGGGGCCCTCTACGAGCAGTACTTC	CASSPRGALYEQYF
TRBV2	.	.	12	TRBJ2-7	TGTGCCAGCAGGACGAGGCTAAACGAGCAGTACTTC	CASRTRLNEQYF
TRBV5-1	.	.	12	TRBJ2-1	TGCGCCAGCAGACCCGAGGGCAATGAGCAGTTCTTC	CASRPEGNEQFF
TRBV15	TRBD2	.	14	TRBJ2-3	TGTGCCACCAGGGAAGCGGGAGCCTCAGATACGCAGTATTTT	CATREAGASDTQYF
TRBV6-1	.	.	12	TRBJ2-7	TGTGCCAGCAGTGGGTACAGAGGCGAGCAGTACTTC	CASSGYRGEQYF
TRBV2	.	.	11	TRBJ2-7	TGTGCCAGCAGTGAAAACTACGAGCAGTACTTC	CASSENYEQYF
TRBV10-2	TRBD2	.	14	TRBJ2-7	TGCGCCAGCAGTGAGCACGGGAGGGCCCGGGAGCAGTACTTC	CASSEHGRAREQYF
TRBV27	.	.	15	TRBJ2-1	TGTGCCAGCAGTCTAGAAGGGATAACAAATAATGAGCAGTTCTTC	CASSLEGITNNEQFF
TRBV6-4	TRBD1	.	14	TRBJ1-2	TGTGCCAGCAGTGACTCGAGGACAGGCTATGGCTACACCTTC	CASSDSRTGYGYTF
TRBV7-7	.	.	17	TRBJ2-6	TGTGCTAGCAGCTTGGAACCCCCAGGGACTGGGGCCAACGTCCTGACTTTC	CASSLEPPGTGANVLTF
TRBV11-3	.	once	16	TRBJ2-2	TGTGCCAGCAGCTCGAGGGACGGAACGAACACCGGGGAGCTGTTTTTT	CASSSRDGTNTGELFF
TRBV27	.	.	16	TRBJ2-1	TGTGCCAGCAGTCGTCTAGTGATTAGCTCCTACAATGAGCAGTTCTTC	CASSRLVISSYNEQFF